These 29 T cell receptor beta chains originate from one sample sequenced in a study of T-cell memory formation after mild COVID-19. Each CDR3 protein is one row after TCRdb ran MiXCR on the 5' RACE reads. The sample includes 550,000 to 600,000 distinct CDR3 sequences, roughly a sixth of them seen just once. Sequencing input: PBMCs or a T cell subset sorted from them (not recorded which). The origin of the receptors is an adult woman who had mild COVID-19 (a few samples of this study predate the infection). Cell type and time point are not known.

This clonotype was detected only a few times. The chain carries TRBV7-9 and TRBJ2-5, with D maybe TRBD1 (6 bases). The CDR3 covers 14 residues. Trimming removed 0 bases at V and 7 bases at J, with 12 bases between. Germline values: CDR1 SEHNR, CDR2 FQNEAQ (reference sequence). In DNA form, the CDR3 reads TGTGCCAGCAGCTTAGCGGGAACACAGGGGACCCAGTACTTC. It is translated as CASSLAGTQGTQYF.

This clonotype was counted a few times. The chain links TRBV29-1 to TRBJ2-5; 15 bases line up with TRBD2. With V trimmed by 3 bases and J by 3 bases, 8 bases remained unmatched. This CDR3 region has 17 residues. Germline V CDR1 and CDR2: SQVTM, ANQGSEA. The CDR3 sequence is CSVDDLGLAGGEETQYF. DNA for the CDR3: TGCAGCGTTGACGATCTCGGACTAGCGGGAGGGGAAGAGACCCAGTACTTC.

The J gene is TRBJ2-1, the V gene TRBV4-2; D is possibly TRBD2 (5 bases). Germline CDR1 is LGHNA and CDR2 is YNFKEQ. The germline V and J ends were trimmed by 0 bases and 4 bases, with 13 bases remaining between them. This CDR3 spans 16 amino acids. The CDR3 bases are TGTGCCAGCAGCCAAGATAAACTAGTTTTGTACAATGAGCAGTTCTTC. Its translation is CASSQDKLVLYNEQFF.

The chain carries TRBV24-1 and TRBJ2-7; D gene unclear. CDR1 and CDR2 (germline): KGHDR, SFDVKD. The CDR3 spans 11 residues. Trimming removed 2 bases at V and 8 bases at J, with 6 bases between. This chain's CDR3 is CATSDYQKQYF. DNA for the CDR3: TGTGCCACCAGTGATTACCAAAAGCAGTACTTC.

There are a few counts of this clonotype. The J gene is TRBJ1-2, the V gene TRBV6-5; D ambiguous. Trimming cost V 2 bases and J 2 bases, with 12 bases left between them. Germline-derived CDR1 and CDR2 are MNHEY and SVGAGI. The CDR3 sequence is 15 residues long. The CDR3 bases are TGTGCCAGCAGTTACAGAGGCGGCGGGAACTATGGCTACACCTTC. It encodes CASSYRGGGNYGYTF.

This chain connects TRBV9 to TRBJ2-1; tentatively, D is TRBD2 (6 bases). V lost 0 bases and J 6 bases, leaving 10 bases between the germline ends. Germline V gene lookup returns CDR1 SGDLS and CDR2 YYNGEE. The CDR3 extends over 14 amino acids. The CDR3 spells CASSVGWGGNEQFF. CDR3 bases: TGTGCCAGCAGCGTAGGGTGGGGAGGCAATGAGCAGTTCTTC.

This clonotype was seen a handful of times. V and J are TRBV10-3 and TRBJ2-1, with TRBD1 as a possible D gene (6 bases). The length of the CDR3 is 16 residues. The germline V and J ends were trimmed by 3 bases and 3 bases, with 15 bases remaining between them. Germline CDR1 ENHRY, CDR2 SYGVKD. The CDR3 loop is CAISEKAGVSYNEQFF. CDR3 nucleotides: TGTGCCATCAGTGAAAAGGCAGGGGTAAGCTACAATGAGCAGTTCTTC.

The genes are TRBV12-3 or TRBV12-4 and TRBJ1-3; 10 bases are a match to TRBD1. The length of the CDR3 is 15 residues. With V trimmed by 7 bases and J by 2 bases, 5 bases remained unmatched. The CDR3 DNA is TGTGCCAGCACCCTGGACAGGGGGACTGGAAACACCATATATTTT. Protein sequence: CASTLDRGTGNTIYF.

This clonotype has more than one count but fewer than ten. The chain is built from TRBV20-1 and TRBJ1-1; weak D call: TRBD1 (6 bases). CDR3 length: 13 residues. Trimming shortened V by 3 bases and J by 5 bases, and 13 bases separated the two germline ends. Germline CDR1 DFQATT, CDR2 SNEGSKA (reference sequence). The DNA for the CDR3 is TGCAGTGCTAGTCAGGGGCTCGGGACTGAAGCTTTCTTT. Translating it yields CSASQGLGTEAFF.

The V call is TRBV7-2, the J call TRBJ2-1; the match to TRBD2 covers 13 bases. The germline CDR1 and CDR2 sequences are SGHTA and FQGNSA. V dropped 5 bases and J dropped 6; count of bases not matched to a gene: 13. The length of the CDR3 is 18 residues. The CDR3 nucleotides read TGTGCCAGCAGCCGGACTAGCGGGAGTCCCTCCCCCGCCAATGAGCAGTTCTTC. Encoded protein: CASSRTSGSPSPANEQFF.

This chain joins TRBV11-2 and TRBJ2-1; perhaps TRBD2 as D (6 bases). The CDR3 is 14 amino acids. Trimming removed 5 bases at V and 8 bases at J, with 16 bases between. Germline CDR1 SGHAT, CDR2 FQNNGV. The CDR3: CASSPREVVHEQFF. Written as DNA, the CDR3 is TGTGCCAGCAGCCCTAGGGAGGTAGTCCATGAGCAGTTCTTC.

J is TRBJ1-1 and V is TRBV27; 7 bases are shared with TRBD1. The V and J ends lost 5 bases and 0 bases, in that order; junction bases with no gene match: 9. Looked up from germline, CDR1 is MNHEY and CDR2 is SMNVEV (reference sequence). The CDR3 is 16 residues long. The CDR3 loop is CASSPRATGLNTEAFF. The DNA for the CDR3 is TGTGCCAGCAGTCCTCGCGCGACAGGGCTGAACACTGAAGCTTTCTTT.

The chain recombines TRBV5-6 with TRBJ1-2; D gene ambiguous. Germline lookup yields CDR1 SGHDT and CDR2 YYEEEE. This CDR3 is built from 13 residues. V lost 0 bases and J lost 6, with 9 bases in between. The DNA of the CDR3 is TGTGCCAGCAGCTTGGCCGACGGCAATGGCTACACCTTC. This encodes CASSLADGNGYTF. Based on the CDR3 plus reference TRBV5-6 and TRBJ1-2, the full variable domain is DAGVTQSPTHLIKTRGQQVTLRCSPKSGHDTVSWYQQALGQGPQFIFQYYEEEERQRGNFPDRFSGHQFPNYSSELNVNALLLGDSALYLCASSLADGNGYTFGSGTRLTVV.

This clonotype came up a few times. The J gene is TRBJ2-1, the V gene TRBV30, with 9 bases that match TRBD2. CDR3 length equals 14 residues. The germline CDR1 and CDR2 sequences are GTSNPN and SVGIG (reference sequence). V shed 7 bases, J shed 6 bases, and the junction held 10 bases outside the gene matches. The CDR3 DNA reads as TGTGCCTCTCGTTACGGCGGGAGGGGCAATGAGCAGTTCTTC. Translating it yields CASRYGGRGNEQFF.

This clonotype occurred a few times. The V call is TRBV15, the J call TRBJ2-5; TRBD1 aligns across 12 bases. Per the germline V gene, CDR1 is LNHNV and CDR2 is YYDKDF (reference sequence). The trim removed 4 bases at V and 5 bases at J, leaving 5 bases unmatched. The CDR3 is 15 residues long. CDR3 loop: CATSNPGQGAETQYF. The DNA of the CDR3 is TGTGCCACCAGCAACCCGGGACAGGGGGCGGAGACCCAGTACTTC.

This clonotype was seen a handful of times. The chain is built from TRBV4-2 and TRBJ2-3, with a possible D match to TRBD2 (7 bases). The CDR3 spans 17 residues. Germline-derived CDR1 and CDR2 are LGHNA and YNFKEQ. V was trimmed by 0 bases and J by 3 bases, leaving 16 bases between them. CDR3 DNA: TGTGCCAGCAGCCAAGACGGTGGGGGGGCCGGAACAGATACGCAGTATTTT. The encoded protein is CASSQDGGGAGTDTQYF.

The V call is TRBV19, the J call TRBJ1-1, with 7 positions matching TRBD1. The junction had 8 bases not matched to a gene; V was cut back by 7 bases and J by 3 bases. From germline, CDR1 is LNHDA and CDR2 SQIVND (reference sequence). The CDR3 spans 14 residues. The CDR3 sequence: CASTWTGLDTEAFF. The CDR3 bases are TGTGCCAGTACCTGGACAGGTTTAGACACTGAAGCTTTCTTT.

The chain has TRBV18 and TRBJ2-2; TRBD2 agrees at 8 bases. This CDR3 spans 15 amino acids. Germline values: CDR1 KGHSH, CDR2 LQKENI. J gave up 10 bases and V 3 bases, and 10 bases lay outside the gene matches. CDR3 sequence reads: CASSPTNGRAAELFF. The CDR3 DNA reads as TGTGCCAGCTCACCGACAAACGGGAGGGCGGCGGAGCTGTTTTTT.

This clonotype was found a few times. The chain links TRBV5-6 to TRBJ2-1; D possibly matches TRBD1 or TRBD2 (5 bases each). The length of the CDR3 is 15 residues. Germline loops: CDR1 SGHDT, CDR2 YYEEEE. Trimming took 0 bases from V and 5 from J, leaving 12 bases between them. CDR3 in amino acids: CASSLGDRTHNEQFF. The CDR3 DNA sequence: TGTGCCAGCAGCTTGGGGGACCGAACACACAATGAGCAGTTCTTC.

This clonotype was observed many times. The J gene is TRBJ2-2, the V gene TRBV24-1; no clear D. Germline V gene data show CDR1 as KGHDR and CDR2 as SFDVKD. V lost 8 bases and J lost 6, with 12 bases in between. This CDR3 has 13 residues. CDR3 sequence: CATTDFEAGELFF. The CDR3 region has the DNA TGTGCCACCACCGACTTTGAGGCCGGGGAGCTGTTTTTT.

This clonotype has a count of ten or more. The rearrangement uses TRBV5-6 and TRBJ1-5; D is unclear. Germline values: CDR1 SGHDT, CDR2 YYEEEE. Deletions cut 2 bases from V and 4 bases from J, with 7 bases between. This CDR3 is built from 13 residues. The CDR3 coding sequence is TGTGCCAGCAGCTTAGGAGCGAATCAGCCCCAGCATTTT. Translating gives CASSLGANQPQHF.

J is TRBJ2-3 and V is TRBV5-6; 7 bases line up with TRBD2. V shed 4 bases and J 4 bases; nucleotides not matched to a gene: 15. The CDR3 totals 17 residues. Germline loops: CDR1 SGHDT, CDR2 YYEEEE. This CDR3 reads CASSRGGGREFPDTQYF. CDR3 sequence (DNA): TGTGCCAGCAGCCGGGGCGGGGGACGGGAGTTTCCAGATACGCAGTATTTT.

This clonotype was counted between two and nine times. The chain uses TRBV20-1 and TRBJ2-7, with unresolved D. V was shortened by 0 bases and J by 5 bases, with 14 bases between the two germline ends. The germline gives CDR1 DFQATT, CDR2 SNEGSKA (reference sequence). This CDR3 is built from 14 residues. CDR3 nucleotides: TGCAGTGCTAGAGATGGACCCGCCACTCACGAGCAGTACTTC. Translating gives CSARDGPATHEQYF.

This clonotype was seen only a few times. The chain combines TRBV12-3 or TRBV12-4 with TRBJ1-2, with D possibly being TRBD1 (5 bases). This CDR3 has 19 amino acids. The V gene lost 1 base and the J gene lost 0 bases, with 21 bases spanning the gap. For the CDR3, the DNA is TGTGCCAGCAGTTTAGATCGGCAGGGTCTCATGTTAGCTAACTATGGCTACACCTTC. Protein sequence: CASSLDRQGLMLANYGYTF.

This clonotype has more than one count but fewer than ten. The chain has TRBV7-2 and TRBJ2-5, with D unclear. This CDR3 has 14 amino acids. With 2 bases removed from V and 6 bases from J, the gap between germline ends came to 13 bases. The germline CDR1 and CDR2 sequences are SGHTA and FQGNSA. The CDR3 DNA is TGTGCCAGCAGCTTAACGCAGCGAGTCCAGACCCAGTACTTC. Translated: CASSLTQRVQTQYF.

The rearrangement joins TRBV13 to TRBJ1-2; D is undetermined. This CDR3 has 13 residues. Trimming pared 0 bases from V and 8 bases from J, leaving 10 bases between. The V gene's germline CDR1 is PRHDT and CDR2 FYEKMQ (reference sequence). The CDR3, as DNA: TGTGCCAGCAGCTTAGGGGATGGTACCGGCTACACCTTC. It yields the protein CASSLGDGTGYTF. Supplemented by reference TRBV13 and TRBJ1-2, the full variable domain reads AAGVIQSPRHLIKEKRETATLKCYPIPRHDTVYWYQQGPGQDPQFLISFYEKMQSDKGSIPDRFSAQQFSDYHSELNMSSLELGDSALYFCASSLGDGTGYTFGSGTRLTVV.

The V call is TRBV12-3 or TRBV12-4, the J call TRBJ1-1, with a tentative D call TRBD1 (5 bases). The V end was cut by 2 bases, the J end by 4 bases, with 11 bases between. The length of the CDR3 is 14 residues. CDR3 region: CASSLTGEGTEAFF. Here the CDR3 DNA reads TGTGCCAGCAGTTTAACAGGAGAGGGCACTGAAGCTTTCTTT.

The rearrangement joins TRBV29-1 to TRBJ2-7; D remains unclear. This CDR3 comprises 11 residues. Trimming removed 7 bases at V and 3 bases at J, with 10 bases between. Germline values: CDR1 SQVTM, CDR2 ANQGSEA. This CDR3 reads CSGRFGYEQYF. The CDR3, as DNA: TGCAGCGGAAGGTTCGGCTACGAGCAGTACTTC.

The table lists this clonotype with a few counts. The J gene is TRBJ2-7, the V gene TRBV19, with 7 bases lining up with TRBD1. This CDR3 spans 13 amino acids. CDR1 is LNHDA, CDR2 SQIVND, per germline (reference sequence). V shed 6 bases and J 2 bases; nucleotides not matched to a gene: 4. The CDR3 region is CASSPRGTYEQYF. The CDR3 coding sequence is TGTGCCAGTAGCCCCAGGGGGACCTACGAGCAGTACTTC.